What follows is one T cell receptor beta chain and its context. The antigen remains undetermined. The sample originates from a study of blood T cells in healthy people across ages. The study, taken as a whole, reports: CMV infection status of these donors was not known.

For the second PCR, which ran for roughly 6 to 11 cycles, a sample-barcoded 5' primer and a J-beta primer mix were used. Any given sample supplied a minimum of 3 million CDR3-containing paired-end reads. Each CDR3 protein is one row after TCRdb ran MiXCR on the 5' RACE reads. The data hold about 1.4 million distinct CDR3 sequences, with around 55% observed a single time. The TCR was taken from a young man in good health. Input material: blood.

In nucleotides, the CDR3 is TGTGCCAGCAGCCTTCATTGGATTCAGTACTTC. This encodes CASSLHWIQYF. The chain joins TRBV21-1 to TRBJ2-4. TRBV21-1 is an annotated pseudogene. This CDR3 has 11 amino acids.